The text below deals with one TCR beta chain. What it binds is unknown. This entry is derived from a study of cytomegalovirus exposure and HLA in healthy donors. Study-wide results and limits: Analysis performed later showed TCR beta chains linked to HLA being more clonally expanded than equally common others. At a 0.05 false discovery rate, a later analysis found 18,000 or so TCR beta sequences to be associated with HLA alleles.

The PCR employed 60 Vbeta primers together with 13 Jbeta primers. In the original analysis: A later analysis counted 80 million or so unique TCR beta chains, about 10 million shared. Repertoires were generated with immunoSEQ multiplex PCR, while TCRdb's copy carries only in-frame clones and drops some. That table gives V, J and clone size, and the DNA gave D and trimming. The table has about 160,000 clones, 87% seen once. The CDR3 covers 17 residues. The germline V and J ends were trimmed by 4 bases and 0 bases, with 16 bases remaining between them. Germline V lookup: CDR1 MGHRA, CDR2 YSYEKL. This clonotype originated in a woman in her 30s in good health and CMV-seronegative. The J gene is TRBJ2-1, the V gene TRBV4-1; weak D call: TRBD1 (6 bases). The sample taken for sequencing was PBMCs. CDR3: CASSPDPTGSSYNEQFF. The CDR3 DNA reads TGCGCCAGCAGCCCCGATCCGACAGGAAGCTCCTACAATGAGCAGTTCTTC.